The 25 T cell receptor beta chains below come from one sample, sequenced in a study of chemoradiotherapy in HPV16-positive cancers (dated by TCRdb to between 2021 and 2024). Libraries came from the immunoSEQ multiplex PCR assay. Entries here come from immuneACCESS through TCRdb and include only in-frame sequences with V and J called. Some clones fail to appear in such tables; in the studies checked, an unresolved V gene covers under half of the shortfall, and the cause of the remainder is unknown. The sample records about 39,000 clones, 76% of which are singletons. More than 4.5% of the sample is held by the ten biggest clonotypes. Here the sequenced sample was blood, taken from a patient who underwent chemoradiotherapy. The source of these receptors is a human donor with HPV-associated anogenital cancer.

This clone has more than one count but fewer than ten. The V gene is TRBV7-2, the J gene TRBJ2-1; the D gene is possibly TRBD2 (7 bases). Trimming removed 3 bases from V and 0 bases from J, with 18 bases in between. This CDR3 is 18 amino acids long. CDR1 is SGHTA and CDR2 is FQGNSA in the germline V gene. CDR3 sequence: CASSFPKRGGSSYNEQFF. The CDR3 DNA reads TGTGCCAGCAGCTTTCCTAAGAGGGGGGGAAGCTCCTACAATGAGCAGTTCTTC.

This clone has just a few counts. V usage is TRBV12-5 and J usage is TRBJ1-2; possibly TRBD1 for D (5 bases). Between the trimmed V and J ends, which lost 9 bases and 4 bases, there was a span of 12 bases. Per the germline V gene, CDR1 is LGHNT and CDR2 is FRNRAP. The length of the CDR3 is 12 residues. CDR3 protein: CASAGTIYGYTF. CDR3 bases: TGTGCTAGCGCGGGGACGATCTATGGCTACACCTTC.

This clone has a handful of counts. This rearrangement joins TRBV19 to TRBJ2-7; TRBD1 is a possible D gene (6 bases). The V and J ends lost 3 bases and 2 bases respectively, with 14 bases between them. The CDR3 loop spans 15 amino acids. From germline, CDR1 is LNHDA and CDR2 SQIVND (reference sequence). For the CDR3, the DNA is TGTGCCAGTAGTATTAGGCAGGGGAACACCTACGAGCAGTACTTC. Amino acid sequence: CASSIRQGNTYEQYF. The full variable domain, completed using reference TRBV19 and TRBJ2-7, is DGGITQSPKYLFRKEGQNVTLSCEQNLNHDAMYWYRQDPGQGLRLIYYSQIVNDFQKGDIAEGYSVSREKKESFPLTVTSAQKNPTAFYLCASSIRQGNTYEQYFGPGTRLTVT.

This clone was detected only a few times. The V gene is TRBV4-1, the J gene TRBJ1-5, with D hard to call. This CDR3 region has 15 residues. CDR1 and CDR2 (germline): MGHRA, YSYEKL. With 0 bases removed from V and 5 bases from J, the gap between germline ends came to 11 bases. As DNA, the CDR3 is TGCGCCAGCAGCCAAGATCCCGGTAACGATCAGCCCCAGCATTTT. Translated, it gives CASSQDPGNDQPQHF.

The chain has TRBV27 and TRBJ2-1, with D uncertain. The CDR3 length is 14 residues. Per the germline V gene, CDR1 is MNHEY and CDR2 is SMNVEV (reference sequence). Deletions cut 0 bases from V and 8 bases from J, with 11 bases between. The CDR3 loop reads CASSLSSTYDEQFF. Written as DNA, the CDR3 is TGTGCCAGCAGTTTATCTTCCACGTACGATGAGCAGTTCTTC.

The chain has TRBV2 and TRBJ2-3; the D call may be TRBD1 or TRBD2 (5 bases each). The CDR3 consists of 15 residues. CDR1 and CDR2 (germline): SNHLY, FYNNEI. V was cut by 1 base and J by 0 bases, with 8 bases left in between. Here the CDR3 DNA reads TGTGCCAGCAGTGAAGACGGGGCCAGCACAGATACGCAGTATTTT. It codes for CASSEDGASTDTQYF.

DNA of the CDR3: TGCGCCAGCAGCACCGACGGGAACACCGGGGAGCTGTTTTTT. Encoded protein: CASSTDGNTGELFF. The J gene is TRBJ2-2, the V gene TRBV5-1; D is uncertain. From germline, CDR1 is SGHRS and CDR2 YFSETQ. V was cut by 4 bases and J by 1 base, with 8 bases left in between. CDR3 size: 14 residues.

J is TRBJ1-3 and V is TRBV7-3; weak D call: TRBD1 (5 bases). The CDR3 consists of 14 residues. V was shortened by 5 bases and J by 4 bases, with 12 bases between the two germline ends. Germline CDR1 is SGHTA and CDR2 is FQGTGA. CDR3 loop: CASSQGAEGNTIYF. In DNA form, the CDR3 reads TGTGCCAGCAGCCAGGGTGCAGAGGGAAACACCATATATTTT.

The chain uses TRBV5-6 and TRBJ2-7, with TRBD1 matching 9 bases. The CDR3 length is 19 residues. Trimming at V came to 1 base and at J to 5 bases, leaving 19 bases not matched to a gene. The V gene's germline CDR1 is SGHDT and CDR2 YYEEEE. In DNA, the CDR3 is TGTGCCAGCAGCTTGCGAGGTGGCGGGCGGGACAGGGAATTTCACGAGCAGTACTTC. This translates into CASSLRGGGRDREFHEQYF. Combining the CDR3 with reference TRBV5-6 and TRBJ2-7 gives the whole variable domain DAGVTQSPTHLIKTRGQQVTLRCSPKSGHDTVSWYQQALGQGPQFIFQYYEEEERQRGNFPDRFSGHQFPNYSSELNVNALLLGDSALYLCASSLRGGGRDREFHEQYFGPGTRLTVT.

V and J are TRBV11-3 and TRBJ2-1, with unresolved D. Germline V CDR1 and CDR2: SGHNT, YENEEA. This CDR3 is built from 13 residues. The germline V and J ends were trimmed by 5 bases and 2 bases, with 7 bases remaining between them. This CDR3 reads CASSGPAYNEQFF. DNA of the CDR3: TGTGCCAGCAGCGGCCCCGCCTACAATGAGCAGTTCTTC.

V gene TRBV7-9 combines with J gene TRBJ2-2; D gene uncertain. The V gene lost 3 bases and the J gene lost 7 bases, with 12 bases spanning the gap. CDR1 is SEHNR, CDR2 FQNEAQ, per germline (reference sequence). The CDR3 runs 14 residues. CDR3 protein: CASSFSTEFGELFF. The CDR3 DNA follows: TGTGCCAGCAGCTTTTCGACGGAGTTCGGGGAGCTGTTTTTT.

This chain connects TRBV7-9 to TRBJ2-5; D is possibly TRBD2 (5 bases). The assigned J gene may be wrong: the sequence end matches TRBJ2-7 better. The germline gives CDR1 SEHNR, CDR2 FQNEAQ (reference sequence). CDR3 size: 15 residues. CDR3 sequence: CASSLVGGNSYEQYF. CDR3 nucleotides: TGTGCCAGCAGCTTAGTAGGAGGTAACTCCTACGAGCAGTACTTC.

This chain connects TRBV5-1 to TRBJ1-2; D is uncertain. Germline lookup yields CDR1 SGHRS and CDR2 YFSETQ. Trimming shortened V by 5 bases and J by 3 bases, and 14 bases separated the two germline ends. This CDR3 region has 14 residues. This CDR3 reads CASRDEPRDYGYTF. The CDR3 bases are TGCGCCAGCAGGGACGAGCCAAGAGACTATGGCTACACCTTC.

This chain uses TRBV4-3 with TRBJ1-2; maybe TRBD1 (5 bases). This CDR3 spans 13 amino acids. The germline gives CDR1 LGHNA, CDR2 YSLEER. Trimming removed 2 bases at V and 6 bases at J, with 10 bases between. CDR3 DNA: TGCGCCAGCAGCCAAAGTACAGGAGATGGCTACACCTTC. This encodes CASSQSTGDGYTF.

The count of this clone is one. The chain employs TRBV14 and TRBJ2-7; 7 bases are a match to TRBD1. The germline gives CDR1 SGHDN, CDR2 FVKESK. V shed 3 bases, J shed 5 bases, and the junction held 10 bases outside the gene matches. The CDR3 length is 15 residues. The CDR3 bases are TGTGCCAGCAGCCAGAACAGACAGGGTGGGAACGAGCAGTACTTC. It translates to CASSQNRQGGNEQYF. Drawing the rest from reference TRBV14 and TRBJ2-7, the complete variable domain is EAGVTQFPSHSVIEKGQTVTLRCDPISGHDNLYWYRRVMGKEIKFLLHFVKESKQDESGMPNNRFLAERTGGTYSTLKVQPAELEDSGVYFCASSQNRQGGNEQYFGPGTRLTVT.

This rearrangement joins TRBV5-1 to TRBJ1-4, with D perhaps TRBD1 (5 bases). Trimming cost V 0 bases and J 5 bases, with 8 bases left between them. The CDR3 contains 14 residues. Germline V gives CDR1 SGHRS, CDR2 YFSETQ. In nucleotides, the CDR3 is TGCGCCAGCAGCTTGGAGGGGAGAAATGAAAAACTGTTTTTT. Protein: CASSLEGRNEKLFF.

CDR3 DNA: TGTGCCAGCAGTTACTCGGGGACTGAGCAGTTCTTC. It specifies CASSYSGTEQFF. The chain couples TRBV6-5 to TRBJ2-1; possibly TRBD1 or TRBD2 for D (5 bases each). This CDR3 region has 12 residues. The V end was cut by 0 bases, the J end by 9 bases, with 6 bases between. CDR1 is MNHEY and CDR2 is SVGAGI in the germline V gene.

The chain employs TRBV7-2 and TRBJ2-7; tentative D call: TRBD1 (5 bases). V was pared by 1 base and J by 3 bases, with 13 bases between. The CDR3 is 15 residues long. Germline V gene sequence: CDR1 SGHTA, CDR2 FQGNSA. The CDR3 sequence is CASSLGGSPLYEQYF. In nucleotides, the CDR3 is TGTGCCAGCAGCTTAGGGGGCTCTCCACTCTACGAGCAGTACTTC.

The CDR3 reads CASSLHSGSSYNEQFF. CDR3 nucleotide sequence: TGTGCCAGCAGTTTACATAGCGGAAGCTCCTACAATGAGCAGTTCTTC. The genes are TRBV27 and TRBJ2-1, with D tentatively TRBD2 (6 bases). Trimming took off 2 bases at V and 0 bases at J, with 11 bases between the two ends. Germline CDR1 MNHEY, CDR2 SMNVEV (reference sequence). The length of the CDR3 is 16 residues.

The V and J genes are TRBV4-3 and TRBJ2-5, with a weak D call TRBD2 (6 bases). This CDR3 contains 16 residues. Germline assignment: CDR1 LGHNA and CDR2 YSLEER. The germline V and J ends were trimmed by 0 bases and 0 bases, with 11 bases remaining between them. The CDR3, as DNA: TGCGCCAGCAGCCAAGAAATTGGGGGGTACCAAGAGACCCAGTACTTC. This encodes CASSQEIGGYQETQYF.

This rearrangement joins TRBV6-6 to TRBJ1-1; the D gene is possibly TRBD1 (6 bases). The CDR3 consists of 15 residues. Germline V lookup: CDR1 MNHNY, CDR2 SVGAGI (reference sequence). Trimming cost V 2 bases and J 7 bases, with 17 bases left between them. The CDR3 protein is CASSYLMQGQGEAFF. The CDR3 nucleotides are TGTGCCAGCAGTTACCTAATGCAGGGGCAGGGTGAAGCTTTCTTT.

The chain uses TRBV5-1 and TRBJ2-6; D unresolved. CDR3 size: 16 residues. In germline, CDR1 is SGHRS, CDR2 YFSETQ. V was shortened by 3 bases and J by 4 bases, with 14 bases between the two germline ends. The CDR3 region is CASSWENAPGANVLTF. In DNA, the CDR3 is TGCGCCAGCAGCTGGGAAAATGCCCCGGGGGCCAACGTCCTGACTTTC.

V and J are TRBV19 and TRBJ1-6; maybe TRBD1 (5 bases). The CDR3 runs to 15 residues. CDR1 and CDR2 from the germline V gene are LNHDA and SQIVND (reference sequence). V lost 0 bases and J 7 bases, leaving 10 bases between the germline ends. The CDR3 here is CASSIERGLNSPLHF. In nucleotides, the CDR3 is TGTGCCAGTAGTATAGAGAGGGGCCTAAATTCACCCCTCCACTTT.

The DNA for the CDR3 is TGTGCCAGTAACAACCCCGAGGGGCACAATGAGCAGTTCTTC. It is translated as CASNNPEGHNEQFF. The V gene is TRBV19, the J gene TRBJ2-1; D may correspond to TRBD1 or TRBD2 (5 bases each). The V end was cut by 7 bases, the J end by 5 bases, with 15 bases between. The CDR3 contains 14 residues. Germline V lookup: CDR1 LNHDA, CDR2 SQIVND (reference sequence).

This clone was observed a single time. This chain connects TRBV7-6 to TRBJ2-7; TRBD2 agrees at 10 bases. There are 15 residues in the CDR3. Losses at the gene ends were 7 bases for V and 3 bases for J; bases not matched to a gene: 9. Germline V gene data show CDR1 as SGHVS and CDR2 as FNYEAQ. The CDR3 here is CASTLGGTSVYEQYF. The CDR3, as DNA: TGTGCCAGCACCCTAGGAGGGACTAGCGTCTACGAGCAGTACTTC.